The rows below give T cell receptor beta chains drawn from one sample of a study of blood T cell repertoires in COVID-19. Assay: immunoSEQ multiplex PCR; the TCRdb copy retains only in-frame clones and omits some. Of approximately 260,000 clones detected, about 88% appear once; the ten largest clones hold less than 5%. Sequencing was done on a sample of peripheral blood. These receptors were collected from a woman between 40 and 50 years old who had recovered from COVID-19. Each CDR3 is given with its conserved first and last residue. Fields, in order: clone size, J gene, V gene, D gene, CDR3 protein, CDR3 DNA. The D gene is left open where the match is weak. Only part of the rows carry a size: once, few, many, or a class if the clone is expanded.

.	TRBJ1-1	TRBV5-4	.	CASSLVGFRGTAEAFF	TGTGCCAGCAGCTTGGTGGGTTTTAGGGGAACGGCTGAAGCTTTCTTT
once	TRBJ2-5	TRBV6-1	.	CASSESARGETQYF	TGTGCCAGCAGTGAGTCGGCCAGGGGAGAGACCCAGTACTTC
.	TRBJ1-6	TRBV30	TRBD1	CAWSPDRASPLHF	TGTGCCTGGAGCCCTGACAGGGCTTCACCCCTCCACTTT
.	TRBJ2-1	TRBV18	TRBD2	CASSFLAGGLGIYNEQFF	TGTGCCAGCTCATTCCTAGCGGGAGGGTTGGGGATCTACAATGAGCAGTTCTTC
.	TRBJ2-4	TRBV5-4	.	CASSLVGSSDIQYF	TGTGCCAGCAGCTTGGTTGGTTCAAGCGACATTCAGTACTTC
.	TRBJ2-2	TRBV15	TRBD1	CATSRTSAGQGILGELFF	TGTGCCACCAGCAGAACTTCGGCGGGACAGGGAATTCTCGGGGAGCTGTTTTTT
.	TRBJ2-3	TRBV27	TRBD2	CASSSSSSGKTSTDTQYF	TGTGCCAGCAGTTCGTCGTCTAGCGGGAAGACTAGCACAGATACGCAGTATTTT
.	TRBJ1-1	TRBV3-1/TRBV3-2	.	CASSQMGGDTEAFF	TGTGCCAGCAGCCAAATGGGGGGGGACACTGAAGCTTTCTTT
.	TRBJ2-5	TRBV20-1	TRBD2	CSASRGAGWKETQYF	TGCAGTGCTAGTCGGGGAGCGGGATGGAAAGAGACCCAGTACTTC
.	TRBJ2-1	TRBV5-1	.	CASSLTAAALNEQFF	TGCGCCAGCAGCCTCACTGCGGCTGCCCTCAATGAGCAGTTCTTC
.	TRBJ2-3	TRBV6-5	TRBD2	CASSPRLARTDTQYF	TGTGCCAGCAGCCCGAGACTAGCGCGCACAGATACGCAGTATTTT
.	TRBJ1-3	TRBV10-3	TRBD1	CAISDGTGRSENLGNTIYF	TGTGCCATCAGTGATGGGACAGGAAGAAGTGAGAACCTGGGAAACACCATATATTTT